Described below is a single TCR beta chain sequence and its context. What it binds is not known. This CDR3 region has 14 residues. CDR1 is LNHDA, CDR2 SQIVND, per germline (reference sequence). V lost 0 bases and J lost 7, with 12 bases in between. This sample was taken from a study of cytomegalovirus exposure and HLA in healthy donors. General study results and limits: In vitro data verified a few CMV-associated chains as specific for CMV antigens. Both high specificity and high sensitivity reportedly marked the classifier's diagnosis of cytomegalovirus status.

The donors were members of the validation cohort comprising some 120 subjects, separate from the approximately 630-subject first cohort. Profiling relied on immunoSEQ multiplex PCR, and the TCRdb table lists in-frame clones only, not all of them. The data contain hundreds of thousands of clones, approximately 84% of them singletons. Sequenced sample: PBMCs. The chain recombines TRBV19 with TRBJ1-2; D gene unclear. The sequence came from a man younger than 30 in good health and CMV-seropositive. CDR3 nucleotide sequence: TGTGCCAGTAGTATAGAAGTAAGGGTTCGTGGCTACACCTTC. Encoded protein: CASSIEVRVRGYTF.